This paragraph reports one T cell receptor beta chain. Its target is not known. This record belongs to a study of cytomegalovirus exposure and HLA in healthy donors. Study results and limitations: Later analysis reportedly placed an Asian-associated ancestry cluster below the roughly 640-donor mean in N-insertions. The listing of 150 to 200 TCR beta chains classed them as cytomegalovirus-associated.

Germline lookup yields CDR1 SGHNT and CDR2 YENEEA. V gave up 3 bases and J gave up 1 base, with 10 bases separating them. This CDR3 has 15 amino acids. A multiplex PCR was run with 60 Vbeta primers and 13 Jbeta primers. Sequencing used immunoSEQ multiplex PCR; TCRdb keeps in-frame clones, though not all of them. The table shows fewer than 250,000 clones, with over 80% occurring only once. The rearrangement links TRBV11-3 to TRBJ2-1; tentatively, D is TRBD2 (6 bases). Sequenced: PBMCs. This clonotype originated in a boy aged 2-9 years in good health and CMV-seronegative. CDR3: CASSFDSGSYNEQFF. The CDR3 nucleotides read TGTGCCAGCAGCTTCGATAGCGGATCCTACAATGAGCAGTTCTTC. The full variable domain, with the rest looked up from reference TRBV11-3 and TRBJ2-1, is EAGVVQSPRYKIIEKKQPVAFWCNPISGHNTLYWYLQNLGQGPELLIRYENEEAVDDSQLPKDRFSAERLKGVDSTLKIQPAELGDSAVYLCASSFDSGSYNEQFFGPGTRLTVL.